This T cell receptor beta chain was obtained from a study of T cells in Graves' hyperthyroidism and ophthalmopathy. Study findings and constraints: Separating ophthalmopathy from stable hyperthyroidism was achieved by a 13 V-J model.

Worth noting for this clonotype: Antigen: not known.

Amplified TCR beta CDR3 regions derived from RNA transcripts. A first-round RT-PCR of the TCR CDR3 used the HTBI primer set. Each CDR3 protein is one row after TCRdb ran MiXCR on the multiplex PCR reads. This table has under 130,000 distinct CDR3 sequences, less than 55% appearing once. The patients, who ranged from 18 to 65 in age, presented with newly diagnosed hyperthyroidism lasting under 2 months. Not enrolled were patients with uncontrolled infection, other autoimmune disease, pregnancy or lactation. Germline assignment: CDR1 DFQATT and CDR2 SNEGSKA (reference sequence). Trimming pared 2 bases from V and 11 bases from J, leaving 10 bases between. The CDR3 has 11 residues.

The TCR was taken from a middle-aged man with Graves' hyperthyroidism. V is TRBV20-1 and J is TRBJ1-5; no clear D. The sequencing sample was made of blood. CDR3 nucleotides: TGCAGTGCTAGAAAGTATGAGACCCAGCATTTT. Translated: CSARKYETQHF.